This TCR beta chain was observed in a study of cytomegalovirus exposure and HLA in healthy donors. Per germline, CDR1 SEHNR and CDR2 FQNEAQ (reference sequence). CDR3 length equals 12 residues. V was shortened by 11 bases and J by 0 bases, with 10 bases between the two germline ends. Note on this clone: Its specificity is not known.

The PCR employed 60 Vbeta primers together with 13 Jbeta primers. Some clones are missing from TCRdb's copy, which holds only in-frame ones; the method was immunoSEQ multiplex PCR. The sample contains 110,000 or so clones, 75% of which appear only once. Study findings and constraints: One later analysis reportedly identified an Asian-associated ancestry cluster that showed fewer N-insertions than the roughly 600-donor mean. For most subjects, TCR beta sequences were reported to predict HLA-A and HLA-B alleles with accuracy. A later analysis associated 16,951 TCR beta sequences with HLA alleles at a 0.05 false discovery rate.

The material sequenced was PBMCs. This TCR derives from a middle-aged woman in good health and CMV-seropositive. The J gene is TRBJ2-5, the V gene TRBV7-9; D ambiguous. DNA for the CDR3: TGTGCCTTAGACAAGAACCAAGAGACCCAGTACTTC. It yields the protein CALDKNQETQYF. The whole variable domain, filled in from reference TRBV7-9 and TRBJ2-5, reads DTGVSQNPRHKITKRGQNVTFRCDPISEHNRLYWYRQTLGQGPEFLTYFQNEAQLEKSRLLSDRFSAERPKGSFSTLEIQRTEQGDSAMYLCALDKNQETQYFGPGTRLLVL.